Here is one TCR beta chain with its context. TCRdb keeps only in-frame clones here, not all; method: immunoSEQ multiplex PCR. The table includes roughly 220,000 clones, approximately 78% detected once. The data were taken from a study of blood T cell repertoires in COVID-19. Followed over time, Seattle patients had been enrolled while infection was active. The CDR3 sequence is 15 residues long. V lost 9 bases to trimming and J lost 2 bases; unmatched junction nucleotides: 3. CDR1 and CDR2 from the germline V gene are KGHDR and SFDVKD. The receptor comes from a woman aged 80 or over with COVID-19, enrolled during active disease. This rearrangement joins TRBV24-1 to TRBJ2-6; 10 positions match TRBD1. The specimen sequenced was peripheral blood. CDR3 protein: CATSGTGAGANVLTF. The CDR3 bases are TGTGCCACCTCCGGGACAGGGGCTGGGGCCAACGTCCTGACTTTC.